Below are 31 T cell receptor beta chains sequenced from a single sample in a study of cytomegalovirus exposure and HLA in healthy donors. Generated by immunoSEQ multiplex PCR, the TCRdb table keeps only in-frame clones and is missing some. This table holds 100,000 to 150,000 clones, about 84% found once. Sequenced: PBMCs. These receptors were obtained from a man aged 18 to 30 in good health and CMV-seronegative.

The CDR3 nucleotides are TGTGCCAGCAGTTACTCGAGAATTCTCTCCTACAATGAGCAGTTCTTC. Translating gives CASSYSRILSYNEQFF. The chain recombines TRBV6-5 with TRBJ2-1; D is uncertain. The CDR3 contains 16 residues. Trimming stripped 0 bases from V and 0 bases from J, with 9 bases between. CDR1 MNHEY and CDR2 SVGAGI come from the germline V gene.

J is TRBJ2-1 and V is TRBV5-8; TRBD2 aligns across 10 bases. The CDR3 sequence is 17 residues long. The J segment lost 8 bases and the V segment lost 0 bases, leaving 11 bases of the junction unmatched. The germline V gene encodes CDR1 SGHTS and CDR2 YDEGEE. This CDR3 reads CASSLASAGGPIDEQFF. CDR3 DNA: TGTGCCAGCAGCTTGGCCTCAGCGGGAGGGCCGATCGATGAGCAGTTCTTC.

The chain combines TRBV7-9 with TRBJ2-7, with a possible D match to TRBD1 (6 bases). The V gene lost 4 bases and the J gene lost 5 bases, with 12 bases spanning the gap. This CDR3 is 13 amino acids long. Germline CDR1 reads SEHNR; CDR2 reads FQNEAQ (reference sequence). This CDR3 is CASSSSSGDEQYF. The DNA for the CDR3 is TGTGCCAGCAGCTCGTCCTCAGGGGACGAGCAGTACTTC.

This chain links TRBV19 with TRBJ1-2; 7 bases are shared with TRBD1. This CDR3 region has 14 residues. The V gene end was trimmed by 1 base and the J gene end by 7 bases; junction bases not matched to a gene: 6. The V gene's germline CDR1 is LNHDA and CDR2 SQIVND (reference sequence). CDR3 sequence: CASSIGQGVIGYTF. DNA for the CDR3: TGTGCCAGTAGTATAGGACAGGGAGTGATTGGCTACACCTTC.

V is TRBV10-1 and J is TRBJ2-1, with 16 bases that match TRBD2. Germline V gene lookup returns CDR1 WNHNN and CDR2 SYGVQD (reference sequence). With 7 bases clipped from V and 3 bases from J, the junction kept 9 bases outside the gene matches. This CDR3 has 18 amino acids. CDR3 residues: CASIGTSGGALGYNEQFF. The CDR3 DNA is TGCGCCAGCATTGGGACTAGCGGGGGGGCCCTTGGCTACAATGAGCAGTTCTTC.

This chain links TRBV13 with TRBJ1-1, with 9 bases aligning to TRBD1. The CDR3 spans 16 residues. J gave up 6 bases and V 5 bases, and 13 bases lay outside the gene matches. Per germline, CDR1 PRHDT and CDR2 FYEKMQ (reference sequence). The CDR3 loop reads CASSAHPGQGLAEAFF. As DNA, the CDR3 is TGTGCCAGCAGCGCACACCCGGGACAGGGCTTGGCTGAAGCTTTCTTT.

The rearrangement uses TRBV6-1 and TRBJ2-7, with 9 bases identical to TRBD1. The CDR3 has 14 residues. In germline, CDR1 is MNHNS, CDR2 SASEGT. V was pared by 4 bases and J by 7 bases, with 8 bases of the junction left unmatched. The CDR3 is CASSVTGTGLEQYF. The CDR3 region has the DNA TGTGCCAGCAGTGTAACCGGGACAGGGCTTGAGCAGTACTTC.

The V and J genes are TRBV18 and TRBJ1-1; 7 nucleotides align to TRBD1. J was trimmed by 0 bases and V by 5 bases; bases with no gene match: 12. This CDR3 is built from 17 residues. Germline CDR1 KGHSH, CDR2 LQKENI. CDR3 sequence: CASSTLPGQTMNTEAFF. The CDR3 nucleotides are TGTGCCAGCTCAACCCTCCCGGGACAGACTATGAACACTGAAGCTTTCTTT.

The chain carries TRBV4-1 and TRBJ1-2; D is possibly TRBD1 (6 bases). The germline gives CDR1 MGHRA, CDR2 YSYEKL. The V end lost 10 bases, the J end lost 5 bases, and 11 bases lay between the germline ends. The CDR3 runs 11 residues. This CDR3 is CATGDIYGYTF. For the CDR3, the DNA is TGCGCCACCGGGGACATTTATGGCTACACCTTC.

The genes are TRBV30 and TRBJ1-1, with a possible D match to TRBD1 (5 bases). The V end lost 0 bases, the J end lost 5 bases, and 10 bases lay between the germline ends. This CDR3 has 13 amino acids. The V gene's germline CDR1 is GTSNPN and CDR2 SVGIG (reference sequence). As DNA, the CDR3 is TGTGCCTGGAGTGTCGTGGGGGGGACTGAAGCTTTCTTT. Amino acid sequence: CAWSVVGGTEAFF.

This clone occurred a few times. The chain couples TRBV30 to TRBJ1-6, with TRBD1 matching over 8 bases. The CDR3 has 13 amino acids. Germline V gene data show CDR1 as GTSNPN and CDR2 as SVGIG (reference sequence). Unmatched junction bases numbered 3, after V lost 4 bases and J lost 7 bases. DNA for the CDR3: TGTGCCTGGACCGACAGGGGAAATTCACCCCTCCACTTT. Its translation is CAWTDRGNSPLHF. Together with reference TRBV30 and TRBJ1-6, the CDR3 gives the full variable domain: SQTIHQWPATLVQPVGSPLSLECTVEGTSNPNLYWYRQAAGRGLQLLFYSVGIGQISSEVPQNLSASRPQDRQFILSSKKLLLSDSGFYLCAWTDRGNSPLHFGNGTRLTVT.

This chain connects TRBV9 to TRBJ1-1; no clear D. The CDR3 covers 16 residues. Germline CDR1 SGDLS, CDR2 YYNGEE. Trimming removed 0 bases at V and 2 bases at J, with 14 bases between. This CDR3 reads CASSVATGLDNTEAFF. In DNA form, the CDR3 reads TGTGCCAGCAGCGTAGCTACCGGTCTCGATAACACTGAAGCTTTCTTT.

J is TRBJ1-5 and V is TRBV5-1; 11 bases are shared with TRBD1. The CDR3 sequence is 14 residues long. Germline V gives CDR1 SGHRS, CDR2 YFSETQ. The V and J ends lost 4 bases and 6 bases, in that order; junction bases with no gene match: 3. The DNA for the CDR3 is TGCGCCAGCAGCCTTGGGACAGGGGGTCAGCCCCAGCATTTT. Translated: CASSLGTGGQPQHF.

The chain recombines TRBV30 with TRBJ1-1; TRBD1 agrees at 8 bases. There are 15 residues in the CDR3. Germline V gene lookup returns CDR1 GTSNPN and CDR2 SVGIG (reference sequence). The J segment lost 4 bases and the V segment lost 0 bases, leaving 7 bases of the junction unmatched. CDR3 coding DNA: TGTGCCTGGAGTGTACAGGGGGGCGAACTCACTGAAGCTTTCTTT. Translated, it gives CAWSVQGGELTEAFF. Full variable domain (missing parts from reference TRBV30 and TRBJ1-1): SQTIHQWPATLVQPVGSPLSLECTVEGTSNPNLYWYRQAAGRGLQLLFYSVGIGQISSEVPQNLSASRPQDRQFILSSKKLLLSDSGFYLCAWSVQGGELTEAFFGQGTRLTVV.

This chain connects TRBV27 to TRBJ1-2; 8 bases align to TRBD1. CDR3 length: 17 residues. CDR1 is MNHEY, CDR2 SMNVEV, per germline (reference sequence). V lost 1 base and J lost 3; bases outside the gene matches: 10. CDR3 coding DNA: TGTGCCAGCAGTTTATTTCCTACGGACAGGGTGGACTATGGCTACACCTTC. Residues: CASSLFPTDRVDYGYTF.

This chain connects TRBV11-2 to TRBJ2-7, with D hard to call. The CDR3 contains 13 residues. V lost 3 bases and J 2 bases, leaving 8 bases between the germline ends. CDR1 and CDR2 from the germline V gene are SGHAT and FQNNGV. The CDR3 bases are TGTGCCAGCAGCTTCGCCCAGACCTACGAGCAGTACTTC. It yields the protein CASSFAQTYEQYF.

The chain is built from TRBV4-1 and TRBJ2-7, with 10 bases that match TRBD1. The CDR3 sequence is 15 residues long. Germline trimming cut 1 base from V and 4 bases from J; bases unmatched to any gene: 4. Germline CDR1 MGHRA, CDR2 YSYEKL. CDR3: CASSQAGTGEYEQYF. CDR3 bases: TGCGCCAGCAGCCAAGCGGGGACAGGGGAATACGAGCAGTACTTC.

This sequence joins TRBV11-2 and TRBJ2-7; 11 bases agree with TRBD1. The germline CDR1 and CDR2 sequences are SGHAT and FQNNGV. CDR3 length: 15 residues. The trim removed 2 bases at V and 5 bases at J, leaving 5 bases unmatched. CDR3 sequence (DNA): TGTGCCAGCAGCTTACCGGACAGGGGGCTGGACGAGCAGTACTTC. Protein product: CASSLPDRGLDEQYF.

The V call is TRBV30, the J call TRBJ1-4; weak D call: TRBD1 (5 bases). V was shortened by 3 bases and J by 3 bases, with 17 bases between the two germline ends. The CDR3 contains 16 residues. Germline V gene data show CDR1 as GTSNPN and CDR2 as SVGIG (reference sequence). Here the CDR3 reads CAWSVTPQGSNEKLFF. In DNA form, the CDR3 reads TGTGCCTGGAGCGTCACCCCCCAGGGTTCTAATGAAAAACTGTTTTTT.

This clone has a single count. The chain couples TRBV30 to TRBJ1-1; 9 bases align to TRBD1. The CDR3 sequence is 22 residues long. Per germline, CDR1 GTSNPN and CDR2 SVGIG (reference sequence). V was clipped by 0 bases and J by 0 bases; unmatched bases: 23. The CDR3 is CAWSVRFGTGRVSKVMNTEAFF. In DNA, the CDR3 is TGTGCCTGGAGTGTACGATTTGGGACAGGGAGAGTTTCAAAGGTCATGAACACTGAAGCTTTCTTT.

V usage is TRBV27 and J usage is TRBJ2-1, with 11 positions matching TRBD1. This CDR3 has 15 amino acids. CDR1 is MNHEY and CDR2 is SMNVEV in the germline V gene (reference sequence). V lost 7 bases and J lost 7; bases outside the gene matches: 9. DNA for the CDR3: TGTGCCAGCACCCAATCGGGACAGGGGGTGAATGAGCAGTTCTTC. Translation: CASTQSGQGVNEQFF.

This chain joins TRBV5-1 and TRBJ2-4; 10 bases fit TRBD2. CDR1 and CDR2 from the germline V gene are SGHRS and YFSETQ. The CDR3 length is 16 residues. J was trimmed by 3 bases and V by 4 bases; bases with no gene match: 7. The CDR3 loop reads CASSRLAGDVKNIQYF. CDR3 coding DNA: TGCGCCAGCAGCCGGCTAGCGGGAGACGTCAAAAACATTCAGTACTTC.

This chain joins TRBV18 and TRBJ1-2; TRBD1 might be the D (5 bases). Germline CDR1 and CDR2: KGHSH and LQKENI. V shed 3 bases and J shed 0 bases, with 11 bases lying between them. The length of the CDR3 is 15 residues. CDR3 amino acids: CASSPGSGTNYGYTF. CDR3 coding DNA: TGTGCCAGCTCACCCGGGTCAGGGACTAACTATGGCTACACCTTC.

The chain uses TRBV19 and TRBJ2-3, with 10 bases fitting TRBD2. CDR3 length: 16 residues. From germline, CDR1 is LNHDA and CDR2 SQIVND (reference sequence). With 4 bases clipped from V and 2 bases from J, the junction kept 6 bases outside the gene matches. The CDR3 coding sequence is TGTGCCAGTAGTACCACTAGCGGGGAGTTCACAGATACGCAGTATTTT. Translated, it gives CASSTTSGEFTDTQYF.

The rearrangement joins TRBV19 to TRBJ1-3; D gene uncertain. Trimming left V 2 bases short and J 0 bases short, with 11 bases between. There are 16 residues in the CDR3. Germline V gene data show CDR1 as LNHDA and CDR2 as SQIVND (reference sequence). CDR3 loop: CASSIIVSPSGNTIYF. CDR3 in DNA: TGTGCCAGTAGTATAATCGTCTCCCCCTCTGGAAACACCATATATTTT.

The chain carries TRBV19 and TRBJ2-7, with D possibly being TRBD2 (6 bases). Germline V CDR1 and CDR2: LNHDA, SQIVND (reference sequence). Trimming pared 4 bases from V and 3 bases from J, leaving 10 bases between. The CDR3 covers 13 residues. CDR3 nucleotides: TGTGCCAGTAGTAATCCCGGGGGCTACGAGCAGTACTTC. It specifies CASSNPGGYEQYF.

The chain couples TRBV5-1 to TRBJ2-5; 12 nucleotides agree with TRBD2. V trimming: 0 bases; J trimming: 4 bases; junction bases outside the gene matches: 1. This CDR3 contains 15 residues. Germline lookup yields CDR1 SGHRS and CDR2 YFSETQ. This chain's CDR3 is CASSLGTSGAETQYF. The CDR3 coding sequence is TGCGCCAGCAGCTTGGGGACTAGCGGGGCAGAGACCCAGTACTTC.

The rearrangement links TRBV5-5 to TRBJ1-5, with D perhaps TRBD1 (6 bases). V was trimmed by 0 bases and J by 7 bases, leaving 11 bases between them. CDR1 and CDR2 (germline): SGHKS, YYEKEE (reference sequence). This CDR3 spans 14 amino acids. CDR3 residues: CASSLADRLQPQHF. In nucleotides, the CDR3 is TGTGCCAGCAGCTTGGCCGACAGGTTACAGCCCCAGCATTTT. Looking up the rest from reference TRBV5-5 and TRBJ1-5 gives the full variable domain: DAGVTQSPTHLIKTRGQQVTLRCSPISGHKSVSWYQQVLGQGPQFIFQYYEKEERGRGNFPDRFSARQFPNYSSELNVNALLLGDSALYLCASSLADRLQPQHFGDGTRLSIL.

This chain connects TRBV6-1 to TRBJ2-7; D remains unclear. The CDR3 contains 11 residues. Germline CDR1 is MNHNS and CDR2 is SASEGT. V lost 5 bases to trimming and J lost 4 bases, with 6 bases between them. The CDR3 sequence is CASSSTYEQYF. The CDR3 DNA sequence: TGTGCCAGCAGTTCGACTTACGAGCAGTACTTC.

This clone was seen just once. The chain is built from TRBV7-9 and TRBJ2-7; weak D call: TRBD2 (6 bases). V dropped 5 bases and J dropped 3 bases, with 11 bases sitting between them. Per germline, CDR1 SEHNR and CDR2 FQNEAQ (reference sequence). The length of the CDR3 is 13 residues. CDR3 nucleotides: TGTGCCAGCAGCCCCATGACTAGCTACGAGCAGTACTTC. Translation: CASSPMTSYEQYF.

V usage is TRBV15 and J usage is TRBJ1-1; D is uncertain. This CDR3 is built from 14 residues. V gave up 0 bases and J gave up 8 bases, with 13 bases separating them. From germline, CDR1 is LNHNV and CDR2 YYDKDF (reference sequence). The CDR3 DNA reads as TGTGCCACCAGCAGAGATCGTCGATCGCTAGAAGCTTTCTTT. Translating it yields CATSRDRRSLEAFF.